These T cell receptor beta chains were read from a single sample in a study of CD8+ T cells in alopecia areata. The method was immunoSEQ multiplex PCR; TCRdb's version includes in-frame clones alone and lacks a portion of them. The profile covers 110,000 or so clones, with less than 60% appearing a single time and around 3.4% taken by the ten largest. The source material was CD4+ T cells sorted from blood, sampled at week 24, from a patient treated with tofacitinib. The receptor set was obtained from a human donor with alopecia areata. CDR3s include the opening cysteine and the closing phenylalanine or tryptophan. Each record gives: V gene, J gene, D gene, clone size, CDR3 DNA, CDR3 protein. D genes are given only for firm matches. Part of the rows lack a size; the others show once, few, many or a class for expanded clones.

TRBV29-1	TRBJ2-6	NA	NA	TGCAGCCCTCGGACGGGGATAATCTCTGGGGCCAACGTCCTGACTTTC	CSPRTGIISGANVLTF
TRBV29-1	TRBJ1-2	NA	NA	TGCAGCGTTGATGGGGTCGGGGGCTACACCTTC	CSVDGVGGYTF
TRBV29-1	TRBJ1-1	NA	NA	TGCAGCGTTGTTCAGAGGATGAACACTGAAGCTTTCTTT	CSVVQRMNTEAFF
TRBV7-2	TRBJ1-1	TRBD1	NA	TGTGCCAGCAACCAGAGACAGGGGGGGAACACTGAAGCTTTCTTT	CASNQRQGGNTEAFF
TRBV30	TRBJ2-6	NA	once	TGTGCCTGGAGCCGGGACCGCCGCCGAGGGGCCAACGTCCTGACTTTC	CAWSRDRRRGANVLTF
TRBV29-1	TRBJ1-2	NA	NA	TGCAGCGTTGTCGTGTCGGGGGGACAAGGCTATGGCTACACCTTC	CSVVVSGGQGYGYTF
TRBV29-1	TRBJ1-2	NA	NA	TGCAGCGTTGCCGAGAACTATGGCTACACCTTC	CSVAENYGYTF
TRBV4-2	TRBJ2-3	NA	few	TGTGCCAGCAGCCAAGAGGCCCCCGGGGATACCACAGATACGCAGTATTTT	CASSQEAPGDTTDTQYF
TRBV2	TRBJ1-5	NA	NA	TGTGCCAGCAGTGACCAGGCTGTTCAGCCCCAGCATTTT	CASSDQAVQPQHF
TRBV6-1	TRBJ2-7	NA	NA	TGTGCCAGCAGTGAAGAGTTCTCCTCTAGCGAGCAGTACTTC	CASSEEFSSSEQYF
TRBV29-1	TRBJ1-2	TRBD1	NA	TGCAGCGTCCTTCCGTGGACAGGGGGCTATGGCTACACCTTC	CSVLPWTGGYGYTF
TRBV19	TRBJ2-1	TRBD1	NA	TGTGCCAGTAGTCCAGACAGGGGCTCCTACAATGAGCAGTTCTTC	CASSPDRGSYNEQFF
TRBV2	TRBJ2-7	NA	NA	TGTGCCAGCAGTTCAGGGGCCTACGAGCAGTACTTC	CASSSGAYEQYF
TRBV2	TRBJ2-7	NA	many	TGTGCCAGCAGAGCCCAGGACAGTAGCTCCTACGAGCAGTACTTC	CASRAQDSSSYEQYF
TRBV6-6	TRBJ2-7	TRBD2	few	TGTGCCAGCAGTTACTCCGGGGGGGGACCTACCTACGAGCAGTACTTC	CASSYSGGGPTYEQYF
TRBV5-6	TRBJ2-1	NA	once	TGTGCCAGCAGCTTGAGGGGCGCCGGCAATGAGCAGTTCTTC	CASSLRGAGNEQFF
TRBV28	TRBJ2-1	TRBD1	once	TGTGCCAGCAGTTTGGCAGGGGGCAGATCCTACAATGAGCAGTTCTTC	CASSLAGGRSYNEQFF
TRBV11-2	TRBJ2-1	NA	NA	TGTGCCAGCAGCCCTACCGGGACCGGGGAAGAGGAGCAGTTCTTC	CASSPTGTGEEEQFF
TRBV7-9	TRBJ2-5	NA	NA	TGTGCCAGCAGCCCCCGTCCCCAAGAGACCCAGTACTTC	CASSPRPQETQYF
TRBV29-1	TRBJ1-2	NA	NA	TGCAGCGTCCGATTAGACTATGGCTACACCTTC	CSVRLDYGYTF
TRBV5-1	TRBJ2-4	TRBD1	NA	TGCGCCAGCAGCTTGGGGCAGGGGGCGAACATTCAGTACTTC	CASSLGQGANIQYF
TRBV2	TRBJ1-2	NA	NA	TGTGCCAGCAGTGAGAGGGGGAAGGCTAACTATGGCTACACCTTC	CASSERGKANYGYTF
TRBV7-2	TRBJ2-7	NA	NA	TGTGCCAGCAGCTTAGCCAGGAGAGCCTACGAGCAGTACTTC	CASSLARRAYEQYF
TRBV9	TRBJ2-7	NA	NA	TGTGCCAGCAGCGTAGGCCCAGAGGGATACGAGCAGTACTTC	CASSVGPEGYEQYF
TRBV5-1	TRBJ2-5	NA	NA	TGCGCCAGCAGCTTGGGGGCTACTCAAGAGACCCAGTACTTC	CASSLGATQETQYF
TRBV7-2	TRBJ2-1	NA	medium-sized	TGTGCCAGCAGCTTCGGGCAAAATGAGCAGTTCTTC	CASSFGQNEQFF
TRBV7-7	TRBJ2-5	NA	NA	TGTGCTAGCAGCTTACACAGGGTATCGGAGACCCAGTACTTC	CASSLHRVSETQYF
TRBV29-1	TRBJ2-3	NA	few	TGCAGCGTGGCCCAGGGGCGGAAGACAGATACGCAGTATTTT	CSVAQGRKTDTQYF
TRBV19	TRBJ2-7	NA	few	TGTGCCAGTAGTTTTACCGGGACACACGAGCAGTACTTC	CASSFTGTHEQYF
TRBV30	TRBJ1-6	TRBD1	NA	TGTGCCTGGAGTGTTGTCTGGGACAGGGGTGGGTCACCCCTCCACTTT	CAWSVVWDRGGSPLHF
TRBV2	TRBJ1-1	TRBD1	NA	TGTGCCAGCAGAGGGCTAGGGGACAGGGGACGTCGGACGGCTTTCTTT	CASRGLGDRGRRTAFF
TRBV30	TRBJ2-5	NA	NA	TGTGCCCGGTCAGGAGCCCAACTGCAAGAGACCCAGTACTTC	CARSGAQLQETQYF
TRBV5-6	TRBJ2-5	NA	NA	TGTGCCAGCAGCTACAGGACCGGCCGTGAGACCCAGTACTTC	CASSYRTGRETQYF
TRBV2	TRBJ2-5	NA	NA	TGTGCCAGCAGTGAAGTGAGGGTTGCCCAAGAGACCCAGTACTTC	CASSEVRVAQETQYF
TRBV11-3	TRBJ1-6	NA	few	TGTGCCAGCAGCCCCGGGACCTCGGGCGCTAATTCACCCCTCCACTTT	CASSPGTSGANSPLHF
TRBV28	TRBJ2-7	NA	few	TGTGCCACGACCTCCATAGGGGGGGGTAACTACGAGCAGTACTTC	CATTSIGGGNYEQYF
TRBV5-1	TRBJ2-7	TRBD1	NA	TGCGCCAGCAGCTTGGGGGTGCCAGGGGGCTACGAGCAGTACTTC	CASSLGVPGGYEQYF
TRBV6-5	TRBJ1-4	TRBD1	NA	TGTGCCAGCAGTGTGGACAGGGGTAATGAAAAACTGTTTTTT	CASSVDRGNEKLFF
TRBV29-1	TRBJ1-5	NA	NA	TGCAGCGCCCGGGACGGCCCTACTCAGCCCCAGCATTTT	CSARDGPTQPQHF
TRBV18	TRBJ1-2	TRBD1	few	TGTGCCAGCTCACCCGACAGGGACTATGGCTACACCTTC	CASSPDRDYGYTF
TRBV30	TRBJ2-7	TRBD2	NA	TGTGCCTGGAGTCCGACTAGCGGGAGCTACGAGCAGTACTTC	CAWSPTSGSYEQYF
TRBV7-2	TRBJ2-5	TRBD2	once	TGTGCCAGCAGCGTTACTAGCGGGGGGAACCAAGAGACCCAGTACTTC	CASSVTSGGNQETQYF
TRBV7-2	TRBJ1-2	TRBD1	NA	TGTGCCAGCAGCTTAGGAGGGACAGAATCCTATGGCTACACCTTC	CASSLGGTESYGYTF
TRBV5-1	TRBJ1-1	NA	NA	TGCGCCAGCAGCTTGGCCCCTCTAGGGGGGAAGAACACTGAAGCTTTCTTT	CASSLAPLGGKNTEAFF
TRBV7-9	TRBJ1-6	TRBD1	NA	TGTGCCAGCAGCTCCGGACAGGGGGCTTCACCCCTCCACTTT	CASSSGQGASPLHF
TRBV2	TRBJ2-3	NA	few	TGTGCCAGTTCGAGGGAGCTAAGCACAGATACGCAGTATTTT	CASSRELSTDTQYF
TRBV7-2	TRBJ1-2	NA	NA	TGTGCCAGCAGCCCGGACAAATTCTATGGCTACACCTTC	CASSPDKFYGYTF
TRBV7-9	TRBJ2-3	TRBD1	NA	TGTGCCAGCAGCCCATGGACAGGGCTTGGTTCAGATACGCAGTATTTT	CASSPWTGLGSDTQYF
TRBV29-1	TRBJ1-1	NA	NA	TGCAGCGTTCGCAAGCCGAACACTGAAGCTTTCTTT	CSVRKPNTEAFF
TRBV18	TRBJ2-1	NA	NA	TGTGCCAGCTCACCACCCGGCAGGGCCCATGAGCAGTTCTTC	CASSPPGRAHEQFF